The source of this T cell receptor beta chain is a study of human T cells and chemical hapten exposure. Across the whole study: Upper-back patch tests with 0.01% DPC were read at 6 days. Variability of per-sample TCR yields stemmed mainly from small differences in pooled library volume.

Germline CDR1 DFQATT, CDR2 SNEGSKA (reference sequence). The CDR3 runs to 13 residues. With 5 bases removed from V and 7 bases from J, the gap between germline ends came to 14 bases. Documented time point: patch test 3, about 24 weeks after DPC sensitization. Treatment indicated: therapeutic diphenylcyclopropenone sensitization with weekly scalp DPC. Each patch-test visit's blood sample preceded patch application. Using its own MiXCR run on the RACE reads, TCRdb lists one record per CDR3 protein. The sample includes about 82,000 distinct CDR3 sequences, 9.5% to 14% of them seen just once. This clonotype has a handful of counts.

The source is a woman aged 45-60 years with alopecia areata. Some clones in this sample may be carry-over from other donors' samples. Sequenced here: whole blood, sampled in connection with sensitization to the hapten diphenylcyclopropenone (DPC). The chain joins TRBV20-1 to TRBJ1-4; perhaps TRBD1 as D (5 bases). CDR3 region: CSASGRLGEKLFF. CDR3 sequence (DNA): TGCAGTGCTTCGGGACGATTGGGTGAAAAACTGTTTTTT.